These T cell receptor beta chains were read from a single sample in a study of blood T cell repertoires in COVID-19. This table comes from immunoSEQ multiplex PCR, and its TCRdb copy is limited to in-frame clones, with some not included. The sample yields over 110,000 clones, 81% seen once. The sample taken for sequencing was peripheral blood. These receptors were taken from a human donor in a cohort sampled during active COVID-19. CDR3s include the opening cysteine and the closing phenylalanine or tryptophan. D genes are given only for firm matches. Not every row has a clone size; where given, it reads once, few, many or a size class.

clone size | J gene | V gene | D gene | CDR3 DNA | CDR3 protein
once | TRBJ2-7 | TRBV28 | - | TGTGCCAGCAGTACCCGCATTAGCGGAATCTCCTACGAGCAGTACTTC | CASSTRISGISYEQYF
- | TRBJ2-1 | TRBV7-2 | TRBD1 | TGTGCCAGCTCCGGACAGGCCCCCAATGAGCAGTTCTTC | CASSGQAPNEQFF
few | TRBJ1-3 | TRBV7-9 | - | TGTGCCAGCGCCCCCCAGGGAAACACCATATATTTT | CASAPQGNTIYF
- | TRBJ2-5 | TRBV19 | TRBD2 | TGTGCCAGTAGTACGCGACATGGTGCGGGAGGGAACCGCCAAGAGACCCAGTACTTC | CASSTRHGAGGNRQETQYF
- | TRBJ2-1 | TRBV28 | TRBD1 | TGTGCCAGCAGTTTACCGGGACAGGGGTGGAATGAGCAGTTCTTC | CASSLPGQGWNEQFF
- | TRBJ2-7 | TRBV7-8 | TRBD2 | TGTGCCAGCAGCACGGCGGGAGGGCGGGGGAACGAGCAGTACTTC | CASSTAGGRGNEQYF
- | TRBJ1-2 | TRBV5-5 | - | TGTGCCAGCAGCTCTGGGTGGGGAGCCTATGGCTACACCTTC | CASSSGWGAYGYTF
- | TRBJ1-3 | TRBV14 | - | TGTGCCAGCAGCTCGTGGCTTTCGAACACCATATATTTT | CASSSWLSNTIYF
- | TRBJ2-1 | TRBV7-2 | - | TGTGCCAGCAGGAGGGACTTAATTTACAATGAGCAGTTCTTC | CASRRDLIYNEQFF
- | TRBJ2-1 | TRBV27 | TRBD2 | TGTGCCAGCAGTTTCGGAGCGGGAGTTATCAATGAGCAGTTCTTC | CASSFGAGVINEQFF
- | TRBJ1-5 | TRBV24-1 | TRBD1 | TGTGCCACCAGTGATGGGGACAGTGGTGGAGGCAATCAGCCCCAGCATTTT | CATSDGDSGGGNQPQHF
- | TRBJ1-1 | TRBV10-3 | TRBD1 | TGTGCCATCAGTGGTGGACAGGGAGGGAACACTGAAGCTTTCTTT | CAISGGQGGNTEAFF
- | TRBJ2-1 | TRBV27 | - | TGTGCCAGCAGTTTTTCTGTGAGTTCCGGTGAGCAGTTCTTC | CASSFSVSSGEQFF
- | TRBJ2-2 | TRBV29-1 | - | TGCAGCGTTGGACACTACACCGGGGAGCTGTTTTTT | CSVGHYTGELFF
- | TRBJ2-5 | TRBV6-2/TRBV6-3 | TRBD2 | TGTGCCAGCAGTTACGCGGGGGTGGAGACCCAGTACTTC | CASSYAGVETQYF
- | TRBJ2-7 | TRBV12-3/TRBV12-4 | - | TGTGCCAGCAGGTCCTCCAGGTCCGAGCAGTACTTC | CASRSSRSEQYF
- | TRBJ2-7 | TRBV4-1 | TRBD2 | TGCGCCAGCAGCCAAGCGACTAGCGTCTCCTACGAGCAGTACTTC | CASSQATSVSYEQYF
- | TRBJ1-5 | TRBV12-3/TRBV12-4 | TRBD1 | TGTGCCAGCAGCGGACAGGGAAATCAGCCCCAGCATTTT | CASSGQGNQPQHF